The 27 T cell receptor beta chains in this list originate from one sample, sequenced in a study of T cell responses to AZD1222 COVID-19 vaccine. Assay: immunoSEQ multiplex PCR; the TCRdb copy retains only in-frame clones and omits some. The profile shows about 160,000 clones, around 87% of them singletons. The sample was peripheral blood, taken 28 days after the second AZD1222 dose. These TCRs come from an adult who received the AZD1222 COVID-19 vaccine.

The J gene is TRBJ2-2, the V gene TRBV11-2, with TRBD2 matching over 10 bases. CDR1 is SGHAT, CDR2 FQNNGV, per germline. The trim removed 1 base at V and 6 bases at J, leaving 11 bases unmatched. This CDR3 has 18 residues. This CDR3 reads CASSLGGLAGVLAGELFF. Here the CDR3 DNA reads TGTGCCAGCAGCTTAGGTGGTCTAGCGGGGGTCCTCGCCGGGGAGCTGTTTTTT.

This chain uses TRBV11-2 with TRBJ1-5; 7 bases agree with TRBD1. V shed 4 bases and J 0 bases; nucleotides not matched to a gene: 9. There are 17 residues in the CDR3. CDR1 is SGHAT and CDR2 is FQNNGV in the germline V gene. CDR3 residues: CASSSTGAPYSNQPQHF. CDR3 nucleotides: TGTGCCAGCAGCTCAACAGGGGCGCCATATAGCAATCAGCCCCAGCATTTT.

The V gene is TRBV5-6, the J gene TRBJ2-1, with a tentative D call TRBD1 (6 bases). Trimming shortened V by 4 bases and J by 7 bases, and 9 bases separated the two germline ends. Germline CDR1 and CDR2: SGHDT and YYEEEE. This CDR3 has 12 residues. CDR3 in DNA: TGTGCCAGCAGCCACGACAGGAATGAGCAGTTCTTC. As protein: CASSHDRNEQFF.

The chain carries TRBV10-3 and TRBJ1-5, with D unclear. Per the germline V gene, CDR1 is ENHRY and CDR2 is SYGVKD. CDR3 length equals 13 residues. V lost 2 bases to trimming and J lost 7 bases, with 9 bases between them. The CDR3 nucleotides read TGTGCCATCAGTGAGAGCCCGGGACAGCCCCAGCATTTT. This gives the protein CAISESPGQPQHF.

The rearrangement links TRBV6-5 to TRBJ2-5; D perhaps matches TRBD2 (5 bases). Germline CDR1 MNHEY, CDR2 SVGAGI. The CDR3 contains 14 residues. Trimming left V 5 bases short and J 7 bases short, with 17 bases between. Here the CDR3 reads CASSPGVVVGTQYF. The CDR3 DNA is TGTGCCAGCAGTCCCGGGGTGGTAGTGGGGACCCAGTACTTC.

CDR3 nucleotide sequence: TGTGCCAGCAGTATCACAGGGGGCAATCAGCCCCAGCATTTT. Translation: CASSITGGNQPQHF. V gene TRBV27 combines with J gene TRBJ1-5; 7 bases line up with TRBD1. V shed 5 bases, J shed 2 bases, and the junction held 3 bases outside the gene matches. The CDR3 contains 14 residues. Germline CDR1 MNHEY, CDR2 SMNVEV (reference sequence).

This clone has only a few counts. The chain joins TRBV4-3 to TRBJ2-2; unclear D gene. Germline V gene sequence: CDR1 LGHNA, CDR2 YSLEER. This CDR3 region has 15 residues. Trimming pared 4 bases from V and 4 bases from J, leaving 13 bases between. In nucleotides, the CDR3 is TGCGCCAGCAGCCCTCAGATTCCAGCCACCGGGGAGCTGTTTTTT. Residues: CASSPQIPATGELFF.

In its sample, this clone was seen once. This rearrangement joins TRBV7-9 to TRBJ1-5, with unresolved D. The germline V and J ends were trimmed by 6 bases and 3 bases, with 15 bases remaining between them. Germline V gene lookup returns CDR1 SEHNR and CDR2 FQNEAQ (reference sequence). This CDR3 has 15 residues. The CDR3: CASSYFTGNNQPQHF. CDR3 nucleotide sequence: TGTGCCAGCAGTTATTTCACCGGTAACAATCAGCCCCAGCATTTT. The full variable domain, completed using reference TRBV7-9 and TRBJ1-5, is DTGVSQNPRHKITKRGQNVTFRCDPISEHNRLYWYRQTLGQGPEFLTYFQNEAQLEKSRLLSDRFSAERPKGSFSTLEIQRTEQGDSAMYLCASSYFTGNNQPQHFGDGTRLSIL.

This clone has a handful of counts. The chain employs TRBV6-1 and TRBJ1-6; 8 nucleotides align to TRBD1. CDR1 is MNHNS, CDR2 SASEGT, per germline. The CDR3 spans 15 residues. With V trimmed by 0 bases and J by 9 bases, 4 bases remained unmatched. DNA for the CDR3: TGTGCCAGCAGTGAAGCGCAGGGGGCGTTTTCACCCCTCCACTTT. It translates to CASSEAQGAFSPLHF.

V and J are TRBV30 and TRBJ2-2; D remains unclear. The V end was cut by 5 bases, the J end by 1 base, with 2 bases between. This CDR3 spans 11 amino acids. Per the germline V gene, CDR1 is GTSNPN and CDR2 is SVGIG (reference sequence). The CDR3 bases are TGTGCCTGGCAGAACACCGGGGAGCTGTTTTTT. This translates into CAWQNTGELFF.

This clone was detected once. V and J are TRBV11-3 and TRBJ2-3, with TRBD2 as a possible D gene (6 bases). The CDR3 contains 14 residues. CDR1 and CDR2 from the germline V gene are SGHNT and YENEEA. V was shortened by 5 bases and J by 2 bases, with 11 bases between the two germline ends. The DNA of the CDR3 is TGTGCCAGCAGCCCCCCGGGGGTCACAGATACGCAGTATTTT. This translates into CASSPPGVTDTQYF.

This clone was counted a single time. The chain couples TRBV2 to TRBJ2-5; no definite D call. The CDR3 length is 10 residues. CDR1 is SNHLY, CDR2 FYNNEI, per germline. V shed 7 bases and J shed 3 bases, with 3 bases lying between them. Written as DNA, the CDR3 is TGTGCCAGCACCGAAGAGACCCAGTACTTC. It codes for CASTEETQYF.

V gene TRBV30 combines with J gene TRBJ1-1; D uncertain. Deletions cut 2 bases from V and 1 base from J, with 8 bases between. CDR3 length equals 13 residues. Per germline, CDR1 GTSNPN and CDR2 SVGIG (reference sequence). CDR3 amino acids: CAWSLTANTEAFF. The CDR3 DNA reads TGTGCCTGGAGTCTTACAGCGAACACTGAAGCTTTCTTT.

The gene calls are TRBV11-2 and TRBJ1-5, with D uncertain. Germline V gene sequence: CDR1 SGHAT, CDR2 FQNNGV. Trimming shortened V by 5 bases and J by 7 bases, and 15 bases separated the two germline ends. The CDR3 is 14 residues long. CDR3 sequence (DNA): TGTGCCAGCAGCCCAAGTAGGGTCCGACAGCCCCAGCATTTT. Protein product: CASSPSRVRQPQHF.

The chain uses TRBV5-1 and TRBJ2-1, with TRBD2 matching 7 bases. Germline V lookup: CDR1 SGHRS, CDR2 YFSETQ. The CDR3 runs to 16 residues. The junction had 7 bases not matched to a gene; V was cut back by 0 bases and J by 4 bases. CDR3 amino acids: CASSLDGEGSYNEQFF. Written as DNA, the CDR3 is TGCGCCAGCAGCTTGGATGGGGAGGGGTCGTACAATGAGCAGTTCTTC.

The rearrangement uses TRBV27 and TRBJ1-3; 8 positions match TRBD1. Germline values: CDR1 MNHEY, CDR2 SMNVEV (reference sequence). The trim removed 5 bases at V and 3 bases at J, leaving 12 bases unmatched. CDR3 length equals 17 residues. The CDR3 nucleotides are TGTGCCAGCAGTAAGGACAGGGAGGCCTACAGTGGAAACACCATATATTTT. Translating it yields CASSKDREAYSGNTIYF.

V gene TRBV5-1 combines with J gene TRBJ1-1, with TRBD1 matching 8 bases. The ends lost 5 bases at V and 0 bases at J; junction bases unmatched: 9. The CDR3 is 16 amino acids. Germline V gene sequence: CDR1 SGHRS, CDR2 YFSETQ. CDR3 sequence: CASRPTGAFMNTEAFF. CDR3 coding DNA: TGCGCCAGCAGGCCGACAGGGGCTTTCATGAACACTGAAGCTTTCTTT.

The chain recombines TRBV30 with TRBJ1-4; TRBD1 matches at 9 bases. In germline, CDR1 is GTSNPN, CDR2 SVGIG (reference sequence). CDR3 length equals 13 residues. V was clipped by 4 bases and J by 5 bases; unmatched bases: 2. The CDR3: CAWKDRGNEKLFF. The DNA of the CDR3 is TGTGCCTGGAAGGACAGGGGAAATGAAAAACTGTTTTTT.

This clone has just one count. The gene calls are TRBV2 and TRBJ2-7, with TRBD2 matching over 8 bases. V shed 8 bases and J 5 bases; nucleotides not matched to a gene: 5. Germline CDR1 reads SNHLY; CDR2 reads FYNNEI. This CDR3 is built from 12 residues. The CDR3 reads CASGRGGNEQYF. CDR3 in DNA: TGTGCCAGCGGCCGGGGGGGTAACGAGCAGTACTTC. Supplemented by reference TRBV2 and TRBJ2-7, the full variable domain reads EPEVTQTPSHQVTQMGQEVILRCVPISNHLYFYWYRQILGQKVEFLVSFYNNEISEKSEIFDDQFSVERPDGSNFTLKIRSTKLEDSAMYFCASGRGGNEQYFGPGTRLTVT.

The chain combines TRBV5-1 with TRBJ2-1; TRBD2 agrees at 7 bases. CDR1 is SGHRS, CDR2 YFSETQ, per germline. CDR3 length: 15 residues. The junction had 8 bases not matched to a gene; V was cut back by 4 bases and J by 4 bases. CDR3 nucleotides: TGCGCCAGCAGCCTACAAAGCGGGGAATACAATGAGCAGTTCTTC. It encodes CASSLQSGEYNEQFF.

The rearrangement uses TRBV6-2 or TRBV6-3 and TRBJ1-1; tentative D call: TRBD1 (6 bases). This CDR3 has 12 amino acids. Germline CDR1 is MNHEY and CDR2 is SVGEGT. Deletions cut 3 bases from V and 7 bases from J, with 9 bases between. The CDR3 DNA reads TGTGCCAGCAGTTATGGGACAAGTGAAGCTTTCTTT. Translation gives CASSYGTSEAFF.

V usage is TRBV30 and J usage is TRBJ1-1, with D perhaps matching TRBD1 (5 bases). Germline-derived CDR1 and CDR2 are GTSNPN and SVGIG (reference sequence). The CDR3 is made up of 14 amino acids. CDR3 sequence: CAYAGGRRNTEAFF. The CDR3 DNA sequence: TGTGCGTATGCCGGGGGAAGAAGGAACACTGAAGCTTTCTTT.

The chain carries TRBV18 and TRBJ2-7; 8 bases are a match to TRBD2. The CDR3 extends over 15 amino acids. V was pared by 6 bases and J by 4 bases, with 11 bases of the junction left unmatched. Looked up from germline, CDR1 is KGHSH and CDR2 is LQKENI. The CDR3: CASSRGGDLIYEQYF. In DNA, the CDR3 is TGTGCCAGCTCCCGGGGGGGGGACCTAATTTACGAGCAGTACTTC.

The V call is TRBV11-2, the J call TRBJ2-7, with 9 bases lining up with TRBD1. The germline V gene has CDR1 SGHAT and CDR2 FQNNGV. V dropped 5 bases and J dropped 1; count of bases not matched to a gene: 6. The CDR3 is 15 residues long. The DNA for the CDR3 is TGTGCCAGCAGCCCGGTGGGACAGGGTTCCTACGAGCAGTACTTC. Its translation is CASSPVGQGSYEQYF.

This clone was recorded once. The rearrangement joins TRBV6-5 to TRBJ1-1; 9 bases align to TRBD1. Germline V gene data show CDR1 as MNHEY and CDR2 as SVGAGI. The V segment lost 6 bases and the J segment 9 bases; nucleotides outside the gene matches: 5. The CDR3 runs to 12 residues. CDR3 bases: TGTGCCAGCAGGGGGACAGGGTATAAAGCTTTCTTT. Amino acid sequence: CASRGTGYKAFF.

In DNA, the CDR3 is TGTGCCAGCAGCCAAGACAGAACTGACGGGGAGCTGTTTTTT. Translation gives CASSQDRTDGELFF. The chain uses TRBV14 and TRBJ2-2; no definite D call. V dropped 0 bases and J dropped 7 bases, with 9 bases sitting between them. The CDR3 contains 14 residues. Germline V gene data show CDR1 as SGHDN and CDR2 as FVKESK. Full variable domain (outside the CDR3, taken from reference TRBV14 and TRBJ2-2): EAGVTQFPSHSVIEKGQTVTLRCDPISGHDNLYWYRRVMGKEIKFLLHFVKESKQDESGMPNNRFLAERTGGTYSTLKVQPAELEDSGVYFCASSQDRTDGELFFGEGSRLTVL.

The CDR3 loop reads CASSPRTGMTDTQYF. In DNA, the CDR3 is TGTGCCAGCAGCCCCCGGACAGGGATGACGGATACGCAGTATTTT. The chain carries TRBV9 and TRBJ2-3; 8 bases align to TRBD1. Losses at the gene ends were 4 bases for V and 6 bases for J; bases not matched to a gene: 10. Germline V gene sequence: CDR1 SGDLS, CDR2 YYNGEE. The CDR3 is 15 amino acids.